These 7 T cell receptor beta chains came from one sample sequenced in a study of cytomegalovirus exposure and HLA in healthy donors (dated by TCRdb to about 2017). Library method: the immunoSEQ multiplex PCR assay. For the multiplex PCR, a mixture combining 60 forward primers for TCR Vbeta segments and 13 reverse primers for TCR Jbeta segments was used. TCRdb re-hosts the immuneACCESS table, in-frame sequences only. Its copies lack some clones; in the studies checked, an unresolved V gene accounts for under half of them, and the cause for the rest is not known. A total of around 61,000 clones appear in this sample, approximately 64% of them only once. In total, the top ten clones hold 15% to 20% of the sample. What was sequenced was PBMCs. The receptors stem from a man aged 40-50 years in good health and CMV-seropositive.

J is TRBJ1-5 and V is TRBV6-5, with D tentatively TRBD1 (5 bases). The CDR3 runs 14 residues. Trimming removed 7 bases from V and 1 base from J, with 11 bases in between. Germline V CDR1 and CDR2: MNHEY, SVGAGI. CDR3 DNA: TGTGCCAGCAACCCTGGGGCCAGCAATCAGCCCCAGCATTTT. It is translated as CASNPGASNQPQHF.

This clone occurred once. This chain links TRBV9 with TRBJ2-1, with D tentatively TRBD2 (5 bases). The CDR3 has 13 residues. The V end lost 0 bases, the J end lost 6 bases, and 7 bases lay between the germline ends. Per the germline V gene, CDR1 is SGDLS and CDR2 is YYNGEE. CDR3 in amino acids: CASSVGRGNEQFF. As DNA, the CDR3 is TGTGCCAGCAGCGTAGGCCGGGGCAATGAGCAGTTCTTC.

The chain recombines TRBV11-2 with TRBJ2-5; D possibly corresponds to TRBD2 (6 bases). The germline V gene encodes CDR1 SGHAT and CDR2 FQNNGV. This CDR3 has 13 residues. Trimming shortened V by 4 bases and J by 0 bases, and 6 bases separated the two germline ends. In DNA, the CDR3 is TGTGCCAGCAGCTGGAGGGACCAAGAGACCCAGTACTTC. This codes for CASSWRDQETQYF. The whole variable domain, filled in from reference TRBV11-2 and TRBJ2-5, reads EAGVAQSPRYKIIEKRQSVAFWCNPISGHATLYWYQQILGQGPKLLIQFQNNGVVDDSQLPKDRFSAERLKGVDSTLKIQPAKLEDSAVYLCASSWRDQETQYFGPGTRLLVL.

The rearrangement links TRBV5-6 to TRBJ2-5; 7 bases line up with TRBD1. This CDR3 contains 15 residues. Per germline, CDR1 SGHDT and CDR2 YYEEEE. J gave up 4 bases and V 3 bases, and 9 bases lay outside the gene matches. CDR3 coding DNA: TGTGCCAGCAGCTCAGGGACAGCGACCCGAGAGACCCAGTACTTC. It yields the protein CASSSGTATRETQYF.

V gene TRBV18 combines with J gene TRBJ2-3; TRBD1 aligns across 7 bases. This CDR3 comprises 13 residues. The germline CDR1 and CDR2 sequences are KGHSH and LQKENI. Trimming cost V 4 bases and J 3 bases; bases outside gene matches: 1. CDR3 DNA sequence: TGTGCCAGCTCACGGGACAGAACAGATACGCAGTATTTT. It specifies CASSRDRTDTQYF.

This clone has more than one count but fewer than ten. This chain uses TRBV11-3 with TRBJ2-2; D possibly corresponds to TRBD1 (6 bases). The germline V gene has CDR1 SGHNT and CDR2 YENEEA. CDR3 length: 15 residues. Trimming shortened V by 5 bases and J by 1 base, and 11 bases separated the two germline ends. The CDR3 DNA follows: TGTGCCAGCAGCATCCGGGACAAGAACACCGGGGAGCTGTTTTTT. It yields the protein CASSIRDKNTGELFF.

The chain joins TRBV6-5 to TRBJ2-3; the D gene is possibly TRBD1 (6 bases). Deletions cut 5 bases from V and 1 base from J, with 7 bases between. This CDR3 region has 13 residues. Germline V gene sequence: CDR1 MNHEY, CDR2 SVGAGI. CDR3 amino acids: CASSRTGTDTQYF. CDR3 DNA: TGTGCCAGCAGTCGGACAGGCACAGATACGCAGTATTTT.